The T cell receptor beta chain under discussion was sequenced for a study of T cells expressing NK-cell markers (TCRdb year 2020). About the investigation overall: TCR beta-chain repertoires were profiled in sorted CD3+CD56+NKG2C+, CD3+CD56+NKG2C- and CD3+CD56-NKG2C+ T-cell subsets from several donors. Of the eight sequenced donors, seven were found to be HCMV-seropositive and one was found to be HCMV-seronegative. All eight donors whose samples were sequenced were randomly selected healthy volunteers, three of them men and five women. Libraries were sequenced as 2 x 150 bp reads on Illumina HiSeq 2000/2500, MiSeq or NextSeq. Broad study findings and their caveats: In roughly six donors, the dominant CD3+CD56+NKG2C+ clonotypes ranked among the top 10 CD8+ clonotypes, making up 1.0-7.0% of CD8+ T cells. It remained unclear whether the expanded NKG2C-expressing T cell clones were specific for HCMV antigens. Those dominant clonotypes were again the most abundant among CD3+CD56-NKG2C+ cells in a few donors, at about 28.3-65%.

The run used an Illumina HiSeq 2000. TCR beta cDNA libraries were prepared using 5'RACE template switching, which introduced a universal primer site and unique molecular identifiers. cDNA synthesis was primed from the TCR beta constant segment, followed by two successive PCR amplification steps. On the authors' methods: Reads were demultiplexed and grouped by UMI with MIGEC, and clonotypes were assembled and quantified with MiTCR. To exclude erroneous sequences, only TCR cDNA sequences supported by at least two reads were retained. The tcR package was used for downstream repertoire analysis, and clonotypes were matched between fractions using CDR3 nucleotide sequence together with V segment. VDJmatch was used to annotate antigen specificity against VDJdb, with one amino acid substitution allowed in CDR3. The reads went through TCRdb reprocessing, and each CDR3 protein sequence gets one entry with no DNA. The V and J calls reflect TCRdb's pipeline rather than the authors' work. This sample's table lists around 100,000 distinct CDR3 sequences. The top ten clonotypes cover approximately 17% of the sample.

Turning to this clonotype: The clone's antigen remains unknown.

HCMV-specific IgG was detected in serum with a commercial ELISA kit to determine HCMV serostatus. Ficoll density gradient centrifugation was used to isolate peripheral blood mononuclear cells from blood. Reading from cysteine to phenylalanine, the CDR3 counts 14 amino acids. The entry carries no DNA sequence. The material sequenced was blood T cells: a sorted CD56 or NKG2C T cell subset, CD4+ or CD8+ T cells, or bulk PBMC T cells (not recorded which). The TCR sequence derives from a woman between 18 and 75 years old in good health. Recombination connected TRBV21-1 to TRBJ2-5; the D gene TCRdb calls, TRBD1, cannot be checked with no DNA. TRBV21-1 is listed as a pseudogene. The CDR3 sequence is CASSKGRRGETQYF.